A single sample gave rise to the 4 T cell receptor beta chains below, sequenced in a study of T-cell memory formation after mild COVID-19. TCRdb independently ran MiXCR on the 5' RACE reads; one entry per CDR3 protein. Of over 5,500 distinct CDR3 sequences listed, 58% are singletons. Specimen: PBMCs or a T cell subset sorted from them (not recorded which). The receptors here all came from an adult who had mild COVID-19 (a few samples of this study predate the infection). Cell type and time point are not known.

As to this clonotype: Compared with germline, one end of the junction differs, possibly owing to a read error. This chain links TRBV4-2 with TRBJ2-3; TRBD1 agrees at 7 bases. Looked up from germline, CDR1 is LGHNA and CDR2 is YNFKEQ. The CDR3 runs 20 residues. The CDR3: CASSQDPRTGTAPSTYTQYF. CDR3 sequence (DNA): TGTGCCAGCAGCCAAGACCCGAGGACAGGCACTGCCCCGAGCACATATACGCAGTATTTT.

V gene TRBV20-1 combines with J gene TRBJ2-1; 11 bases match TRBD1. The V segment lost 4 bases and the J segment 6 bases; nucleotides outside the gene matches: 8. The CDR3 runs 15 residues. Germline lookup yields CDR1 DFQATT and CDR2 SNEGSKA (reference sequence). The CDR3 DNA sequence: TGCAGTGCTACAACCGGGACAGGGGGTTCCAATGAGCAGTTCTTC. It specifies CSATTGTGGSNEQFF.

In its sample, this clonotype ranks as medium-sized. The J gene is TRBJ1-6, the V gene TRBV7-8; D gene uncertain. V was cut by 4 bases and J by 12 bases, with 19 bases left in between. The V gene's germline CDR1 is SGHVS and CDR2 FQNEAQ. This CDR3 is 15 amino acids long. CDR3 residues: CASSSWAETYRPLHF. CDR3 sequence (DNA): TGTGCCAGCAGCTCCTGGGCCGAGACCTACAGACCCCTCCACTTT.

This chain links TRBV5-1 with TRBJ2-7, with D possibly called TRBD1 or TRBD2 (6 bases each). CDR3 size: 15 residues. Germline loops: CDR1 SGHRS, CDR2 YFSETQ. The V and J ends lost 0 bases and 4 bases respectively, with 14 bases between them. The CDR3 nucleotides are TGCGCCAGCAGCTTGGAAAGTTTAGGGGGGTACGAGCAGTACTTC. This encodes CASSLESLGGYEQYF.